A selection of T cell receptor beta chains follows, all from one sample in a study of T cell responses to AZD1222 COVID-19 vaccine. TCRdb's table, derived via immunoSEQ multiplex PCR, lists solely in-frame clones and lacks some. The sample has roughly 100,000 clones, 90% seen once; the top ten hold about 5%. The material sequenced was peripheral blood, taken on day 0 of AZD1222 vaccination. Receptors originate from an adult in good health. CDR3s include the opening cysteine and the closing phenylalanine or tryptophan. Fields, in order: V gene, J gene, D gene, CDR3 length, CDR3 protein, CDR3 DNA. D genes are given only for firm matches.

V gene: TRBV19; J gene: TRBJ1-3; D gene: -; CDR3 length: 14; CDR3 protein: CASLGRVHGNTIYF; CDR3 DNA: TGTGCCAGCCTGGGGAGAGTGCATGGAAACACCATATATTTT
V gene: TRBV9; J gene: TRBJ1-3; D gene: TRBD1; CDR3 length: 16; CDR3 protein: CASSVANRGLGNTIYF; CDR3 DNA: TGTGCCAGCAGCGTAGCCAACAGGGGATTAGGAAACACCATATATTTT
V gene: TRBV28; J gene: TRBJ2-7; D gene: TRBD1; CDR3 length: 16; CDR3 protein: CASKRLTGTGIGEQYF; CDR3 DNA: TGTGCCAGCAAAAGACTTACCGGGACAGGGATTGGAGAGCAGTACTTC
V gene: TRBV7-3; J gene: TRBJ1-5; D gene: -; CDR3 length: 13; CDR3 protein: CASSFRPNQPQHF; CDR3 DNA: TGTGCCAGCAGCTTCCGACCCAATCAGCCCCAGCATTTT
V gene: TRBV7-9; J gene: TRBJ2-1; D gene: -; CDR3 length: 12; CDR3 protein: CASLGGRVGQFF; CDR3 DNA: TGTGCCAGCCTAGGTGGGCGAGTCGGGCAGTTCTTC
V gene: TRBV5-6; J gene: TRBJ2-4; D gene: TRBD1; CDR3 length: 14; CDR3 protein: CASSPNHPGQLTNF; CDR3 DNA: TGTGCCAGCAGCCCAAATCATCCGGGACAGTTAACGAACTTC
V gene: TRBV28; J gene: TRBJ2-7; D gene: TRBD2; CDR3 length: 15; CDR3 protein: CASSLRSGILYEQYF; CDR3 DNA: TGTGCCAGCAGTTTGCGTAGCGGGATACTCTACGAGCAGTACTTC
V gene: TRBV9; J gene: TRBJ1-1; D gene: -; CDR3 length: 15; CDR3 protein: CASSVEGTRGTEAFF; CDR3 DNA: TGTGCCAGCAGCGTAGAAGGGACTCGGGGGACTGAAGCTTTCTTT
V gene: TRBV18; J gene: TRBJ1-2; D gene: -; CDR3 length: 15; CDR3 protein: CASSPGGGLAYGYTF; CDR3 DNA: TGTGCCAGCTCACCTGGAGGGGGATTAGCCTATGGCTACACCTTC
V gene: TRBV7-3; J gene: TRBJ1-1; D gene: -; CDR3 length: 15; CDR3 protein: CASSPFGEPWGEAFF; CDR3 DNA: TGTGCCAGCAGCCCCTTTGGAGAGCCATGGGGTGAAGCTTTCTTT